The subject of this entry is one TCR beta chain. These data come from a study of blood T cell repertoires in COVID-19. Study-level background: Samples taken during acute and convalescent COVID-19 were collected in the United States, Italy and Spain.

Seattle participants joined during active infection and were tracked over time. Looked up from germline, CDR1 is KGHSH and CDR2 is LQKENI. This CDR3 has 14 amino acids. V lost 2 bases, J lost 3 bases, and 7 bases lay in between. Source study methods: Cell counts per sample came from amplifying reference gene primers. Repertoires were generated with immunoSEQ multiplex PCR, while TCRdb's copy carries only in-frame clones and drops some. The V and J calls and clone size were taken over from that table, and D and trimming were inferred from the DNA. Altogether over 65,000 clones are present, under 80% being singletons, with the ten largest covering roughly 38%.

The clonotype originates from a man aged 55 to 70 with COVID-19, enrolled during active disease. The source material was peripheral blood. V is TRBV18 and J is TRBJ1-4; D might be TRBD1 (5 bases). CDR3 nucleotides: TGTGCCAGCTCACCAGGGGCAGCTAATGAAAAACTGTTTTTT. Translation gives CASSPGAANEKLFF.